Below are 28 T cell receptor beta chains sequenced from a single sample in a study of early T cells in non-severe SARS-CoV-2 infection. TCRdb itself ran the 5' RACE reads through MiXCR, one entry per CDR3 protein. The table records tens of thousands of distinct CDR3 sequences, around 21% of them present only once. Sequences were derived from whole blood, sampled at baseline. The receptors were gathered from an adult who was a healthcare worker with PCR-confirmed SARS-CoV-2 infection or an uninfected control (not recorded which).

This clonotype was counted only a few times. The genes are TRBV6-6 and TRBJ1-2; D is unresolved. CDR3 length: 11 residues. Trimming took 6 bases from V and 7 from J, leaving 9 bases between them. Per the germline V gene, CDR1 is MNHNY and CDR2 is SVGAGI (reference sequence). CDR3 protein: CASSLGSGYTF. The CDR3 DNA is TGTGCCAGCAGCCTAGGCTCTGGCTACACCTTC.

This clonotype was seen a few times. V is TRBV20-1 and J is TRBJ2-2; possibly TRBD2 for D (5 bases). V was trimmed by 6 bases and J by 4 bases, leaving 15 bases between them. The CDR3 length is 14 residues. Per the germline V gene, CDR1 is DFQATT and CDR2 is SNEGSKA (reference sequence). The CDR3 spells CSARLLAGTGELFF. DNA for the CDR3: TGCAGTGCGAGGCTCCTAGCAGGCACCGGGGAGCTGTTTTTT.

This clonotype occurred many times. V gene TRBV9 combines with J gene TRBJ2-1; possibly TRBD1 or TRBD2 for D (5 bases each). Trimming took off 3 bases at V and 0 bases at J, with 10 bases between the two ends. The CDR3 length is 15 residues. Germline V gene lookup returns CDR1 SGDLS and CDR2 YYNGEE. CDR3 DNA sequence: TGTGCCAGCAGCGGGGACGGCCGCTCCTACAATGAGCAGTTCTTC. Amino acid sequence: CASSGDGRSYNEQFF.

This clonotype appeared a few times. The chain couples TRBV7-6 to TRBJ1-1; D is perhaps TRBD1 (6 bases). V lost 5 bases and J 1 base, leaving 8 bases between the germline ends. Germline V CDR1 and CDR2: SGHVS, FNYEAQ. This CDR3 has 13 amino acids. The CDR3 DNA sequence: TGTGCCAGCAGCAAGACAGGGAACACTGAAGCTTTCTTT. This encodes CASSKTGNTEAFF. The complete variable domain, with remaining parts taken from reference TRBV7-6 and TRBJ1-1, reads GAGVSQSPRYKVTKRGQDVALRCDPISGHVSLYWYRQALGQGPEFLTYFNYEAQQDKSGLPNDRFSAERPEGSISTLTIQRTEQRDSAMYRCASSKTGNTEAFFGQGTRLTVV.

The chain links TRBV7-9 to TRBJ2-5; a weak D match, TRBD1 (5 bases). This CDR3 region has 15 residues. Germline CDR1 and CDR2: SEHNR and FQNEAQ (reference sequence). Trimming removed 3 bases at V and 0 bases at J, with 11 bases between. The CDR3 sequence is CASSFQGGYQETQYF. In DNA form, the CDR3 reads TGTGCCAGCAGCTTTCAGGGCGGTTACCAAGAGACCCAGTACTTC.

By proportion, this clonotype is medium-sized. The V call is TRBV2, the J call TRBJ2-2; TRBD1 agrees at 9 bases. The CDR3 is 15 residues long. V shed 6 bases and J 5 bases; nucleotides not matched to a gene: 7. CDR1 and CDR2 from the germline V gene are SNHLY and FYNNEI. The CDR3 bases are TGTGCCAGCAGCCCCACGGGACAGGGAACCGGGGAGCTGTTTTTT. Amino acids: CASSPTGQGTGELFF.

This chain links TRBV11-2 with TRBJ2-5, with 8 bases that match TRBD1. The CDR3 extends over 14 amino acids. Per germline, CDR1 SGHAT and CDR2 FQNNGV. Trimming at V came to 7 bases and at J to 7 bases, leaving 11 bases not matched to a gene. CDR3 in amino acids: CASKMTGARGTQYF. The CDR3 DNA is TGTGCCAGCAAGATGACAGGGGCCAGAGGGACCCAGTACTTC.

This clonotype was counted many times. This sequence joins TRBV27 and TRBJ2-3; D possibly corresponds to TRBD2 (5 bases). V lost 6 bases, J lost 0 bases, and 13 bases lay in between. From germline, CDR1 is MNHEY and CDR2 SMNVEV (reference sequence). The CDR3 runs 15 residues. This CDR3 is CASSPREGSTDTQYF. CDR3 nucleotide sequence: TGTGCCAGCAGCCCTCGTGAGGGAAGCACAGATACGCAGTATTTT.

This clonotype has a handful of counts. This chain links TRBV3-1 with TRBJ1-1; D remains unclear. Trimming removed 1 base from V and 0 bases from J, with 3 bases in between. Germline values: CDR1 LGHDT, CDR2 YNNKEL (reference sequence). This CDR3 is 13 amino acids long. CDR3 region: CASSQAMNTEAFF. In nucleotides, the CDR3 is TGTGCCAGCAGCCAAGCGATGAACACTGAAGCTTTCTTT.

There are many counts of this clonotype. The chain recombines TRBV3-1 with TRBJ2-1; D possibly corresponds to TRBD1 (8 bases). This CDR3 contains 14 residues. Germline V CDR1 and CDR2: LGHDT, YNNKEL (reference sequence). The V end lost 3 bases, the J end lost 10 bases, and 16 bases lay between the germline ends. The CDR3 coding sequence is TGTGCCAGCAGCCAGTTTACAGGGGGAGGGGAGCAGTTCTTC. This gives the protein CASSQFTGGGEQFF.

A few counts support this clonotype. The gene calls are TRBV18 and TRBJ1-3, with unresolved D. This CDR3 has 11 amino acids. Looked up from germline, CDR1 is KGHSH and CDR2 is LQKENI. The V and J ends lost 3 bases and 9 bases respectively, with 6 bases between them. CDR3 sequence (DNA): TGTGCCAGCTCACCCGACGGCACCATATATTTT. Translated: CASSPDGTIYF.

This clonotype was seen only a few times. The chain employs TRBV19 and TRBJ2-3; D is uncertain. CDR3 length: 14 residues. Trimming pared 4 bases from V and 4 bases from J, leaving 12 bases between. Germline CDR1 reads LNHDA; CDR2 reads SQIVND (reference sequence). The chain's CDR3 is CASSTGAVADTQYF. CDR3 sequence (DNA): TGTGCCAGTAGTACCGGAGCTGTAGCAGATACGCAGTATTTT.

The gene calls are TRBV3-1 and TRBJ1-2; D gene ambiguous. There are 12 residues in the CDR3. V was trimmed by 1 base and J by 8 bases, leaving 8 bases between them. CDR1 is LGHDT, CDR2 YNNKEL, per germline (reference sequence). DNA of the CDR3: TGTGCCAGCAGCCAAGCGGGGAACGGCTACACCTTC. Translation: CASSQAGNGYTF.

This clonotype turned up a few times. The chain links TRBV10-3 to TRBJ1-5; D ambiguous. Germline V gene sequence: CDR1 ENHRY, CDR2 SYGVKD. V was shortened by 8 bases and J by 2 bases, with 13 bases between the two germline ends. The CDR3 is 14 residues long. CDR3 protein: CAIGEVQGNQPQHF. The CDR3, as DNA: TGTGCCATCGGGGAGGTGCAGGGCAATCAGCCCCAGCATTTT.

Only one count was recorded for this clonotype. The V gene is TRBV6-5, the J gene TRBJ1-5; the D is unclear. Germline-derived CDR1 and CDR2 are MNHEY and SVGAGI. CDR3 length equals 14 residues. V lost 5 bases, J lost 4 bases, and 12 bases lay in between. Here the CDR3 reads CASSTLMGNQPQHF. CDR3 sequence (DNA): TGTGCCAGCAGTACCTTAATGGGGAATCAGCCCCAGCATTTT.

V is TRBV5-1 and J is TRBJ2-3; 7 nucleotides agree with TRBD1. The CDR3 is made up of 16 amino acids. The V gene end was trimmed by 2 bases and the J gene end by 3 bases; junction bases not matched to a gene: 9. CDR1 and CDR2 (germline): SGHRS, YFSETQ. In nucleotides, the CDR3 is TGCGCCAGCAGCTTAGGGGGCTTTCAGGGGACAGATACGCAGTATTTT. Its protein product is CASSLGGFQGTDTQYF.

The J gene is TRBJ2-1, the V gene TRBV4-2, with 11 bases matching TRBD2. Trimming took 4 bases from V and 1 from J; bases not matched to a gene: 6. The CDR3 is made up of 17 amino acids. Germline CDR1 reads LGHNA; CDR2 reads YNFKEQ. The CDR3 DNA reads as TGTGCCAGCAGCCGGCTTACTAGCGGGAGTTCCTACAATGAGCAGTTCTTC. Translated: CASSRLTSGSSYNEQFF.

J is TRBJ2-4 and V is TRBV21-1; the D call of TRBD1 is as the table states it, not checked on the DNA. TRBV21-1 is annotated as a pseudogene. The CDR3 spans 16 residues. CDR3 loop: CASSKTGRIAKNIQYF. The CDR3 DNA reads as TGTGCCAGCAGCAAAACAGGGAGGATAGCCAAAAACATTCAGTACTTC.

The chain links TRBV10-2 to TRBJ2-5; D unclear. The V end was cut by 4 bases, the J end by 4 bases, with 10 bases between. Germline CDR1 reads WSHSY; CDR2 reads SAAADI. The CDR3 consists of 13 residues. CDR3 region: CASSGTLRETQYF. CDR3 in DNA: TGCGCCAGCAGTGGTACATTAAGAGAGACCCAGTACTTC.

The chain couples TRBV12-3 or TRBV12-4 to TRBJ2-1; 10 bases fit TRBD2. V lost 6 bases, J lost 6 bases, and 8 bases stayed unmatched. The CDR3 extends over 15 amino acids. In DNA form, the CDR3 reads TGTGCCAGCAGCCTAAGCGGGGGGGCCCTCAATGAGCAGTTCTTC. Encoded protein: CASSLSGGALNEQFF.

This chain connects TRBV11-2 to TRBJ2-1; TRBD2 might be the D (5 bases). Trimming removed 5 bases from V and 7 bases from J, with 18 bases in between. CDR3 size: 15 residues. CDR1 and CDR2 from the germline V gene are SGHAT and FQNNGV. CDR3 in DNA: TGTGCCAGCAGCCTGTTGCGGGCGTTCAGGAATGAGCAGTTCTTC. Its protein product is CASSLLRAFRNEQFF.

This clonotype occurred a few times. The chain carries TRBV5-4 and TRBJ2-1, with 9 bases matching TRBD2. J was trimmed by 4 bases and V by 2 bases; bases with no gene match: 7. This CDR3 comprises 16 residues. Germline values: CDR1 SGHNT, CDR2 YYREEE (reference sequence). CDR3 sequence: CASSFSGGAPYNEQFF. In DNA form, the CDR3 reads TGTGCCAGCAGCTTTAGCGGGGGAGCACCGTACAATGAGCAGTTCTTC.

The chain links TRBV12-3 or TRBV12-4 to TRBJ1-6; 9 bases fit TRBD1. V was clipped by 6 bases and J by 9 bases; unmatched bases: 6. The CDR3 runs 14 residues. This chain's CDR3 is CASRPGTGSSPLHF. CDR3 nucleotide sequence: TGTGCCAGCAGGCCCGGGACAGGGAGTTCACCCCTCCACTTT.

The chain combines TRBV6-5 with TRBJ1-2; TRBD1 matches 9 bases. This CDR3 has 17 amino acids. Germline CDR1 MNHEY, CDR2 SVGAGI. J lost 0 bases, V lost 7 bases, and 12 bases had no gene match. The CDR3 sequence: CASTRGAGTGTNYGYTF. The CDR3 nucleotides are TGTGCCAGCACCCGGGGGGCCGGGACAGGGACTAACTATGGCTACACCTTC.

The rearrangement links TRBV5-4 to TRBJ2-5; D may be TRBD1 (5 bases). The V gene lost 4 bases and the J gene lost 1 base, with 11 bases spanning the gap. CDR1 is SGHNT and CDR2 is YYREEE in the germline V gene (reference sequence). The CDR3 is made up of 14 amino acids. The CDR3, as DNA: TGTGCCAGCAGCCCCGACAGCACCCAAGAGACCCAGTACTTC. Translated: CASSPDSTQETQYF. The whole variable domain, filled in from reference TRBV5-4 and TRBJ2-5, reads ETGVTQSPTHLIKTRGQQVTLRCSSQSGHNTVSWYQQALGQGPQFIFQYYREEENGRGNFPPRFSGLQFPNYSSELNVNALELDDSALYLCASSPDSTQETQYFGPGTRLLVL.

The rearrangement uses TRBV5-4 and TRBJ2-2; 9 nucleotides match TRBD1. From germline, CDR1 is SGHNT and CDR2 YYREEE (reference sequence). V dropped 1 base and J dropped 4; count of bases not matched to a gene: 8. This CDR3 region has 17 residues. In DNA form, the CDR3 reads TGTGCCAGCAGCTTGCTTGGGACAGGGAGAATCACCGGGGAGCTGTTTTTT. Its protein product is CASSLLGTGRITGELFF.

This clonotype occurred a few times. This chain uses TRBV3-1 with TRBJ2-1; the D gene is possibly TRBD2 (6 bases). This CDR3 region has 13 residues. Trimming removed 8 bases from V and 5 bases from J, with 13 bases in between. The germline V gene has CDR1 LGHDT and CDR2 YNNKEL (reference sequence). CDR3 nucleotides: TGTGCCAGCGGGGGGTTCGTCGACAATGAGCAGTTCTTC. Its protein product is CASGGFVDNEQFF.

The chain combines TRBV7-2 with TRBJ1-6, with unresolved D. Trimming pared 6 bases from V and 7 bases from J, leaving 13 bases between. The CDR3 spans 14 residues. Germline CDR1 and CDR2: SGHTA and FQGNSA. The CDR3, as DNA: TGTGCCAGCAGACCCGACTCCACGAATTCACCCCTCCACTTT. Amino acids: CASRPDSTNSPLHF.